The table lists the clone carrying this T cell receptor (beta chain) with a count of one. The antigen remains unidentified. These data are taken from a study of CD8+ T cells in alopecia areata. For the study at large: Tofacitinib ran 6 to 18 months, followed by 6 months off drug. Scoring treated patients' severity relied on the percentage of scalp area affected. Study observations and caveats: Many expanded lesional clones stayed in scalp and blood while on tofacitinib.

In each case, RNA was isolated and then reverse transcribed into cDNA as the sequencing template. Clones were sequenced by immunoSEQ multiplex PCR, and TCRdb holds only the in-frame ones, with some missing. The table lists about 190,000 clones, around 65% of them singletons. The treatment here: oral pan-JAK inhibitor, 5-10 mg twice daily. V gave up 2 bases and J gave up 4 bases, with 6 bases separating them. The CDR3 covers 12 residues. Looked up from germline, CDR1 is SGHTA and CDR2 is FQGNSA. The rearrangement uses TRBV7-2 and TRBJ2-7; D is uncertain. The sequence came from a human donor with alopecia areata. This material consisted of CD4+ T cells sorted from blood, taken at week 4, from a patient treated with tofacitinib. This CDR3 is CASSLLWYEQYF. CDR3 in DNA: TGTGCCAGCAGCTTATTATGGTACGAGCAGTACTTC.